This is a list of T cell receptor beta chains from one sample in a study of CD8+ T cells in alopecia areata. Method: immunoSEQ multiplex PCR; TCRdb's copy keeps in-frame clones and lacks some. The data show about 120,000 clones, approximately 53% seen once. This material consisted of CD4+ T cells sorted from blood, taken at week 4, from a patient treated with tofacitinib. The receptor set was obtained from a human donor with alopecia areata. Both conserved end residues are part of each CDR3. Each record gives: J gene, D gene, V gene, CDR3 length, CDR3 protein. A D gene is named only where the DNA matches it firmly.

>TRBJ2-7|.|TRBV2|12
CASSRDSYEQYF
>TRBJ2-5|TRBD1|TRBV30|15
CAWSRRGTGGETQYF
>TRBJ1-2|TRBD1|TRBV30|13
CAWSRQGSGGYTF
>TRBJ2-5|.|TRBV7-7|15
CASSNYWGVGETQYF
>TRBJ2-5|.|TRBV29-1|13
CSGTATTKETQYF
>TRBJ2-7|.|TRBV30|13
CAWSSWGSYEQYF
>TRBJ1-1|TRBD1|TRBV29-1|12
CSVQGGNTEAFF
>TRBJ2-3|TRBD1|TRBV18|17
CASSLTGQGLSTDTQYF
>TRBJ2-5|.|TRBV10-3|12
CAIGVSQETQYF
>TRBJ2-7|TRBD1|TRBV30|14
CAWRRSGQGYEQYF
>TRBJ1-1|.|TRBV29-1|10
CSGMNTEAFF
>TRBJ2-1|TRBD1|TRBV29-1|14
CSAKGRDSYNEQFF
>TRBJ2-7|TRBD2|TRBV19|13
CAVRGTSGYKQYF
>TRBJ2-3|.|TRBV5-1|15
CASSLSGESTDTQYF
>TRBJ2-6|.|TRBV13|16
CASSLLVGSGANVLTF
>TRBJ1-6|.|TRBV9|15
CASSPEGRPQSPLHF
>TRBJ1-1|.|TRBV5-1|15
CASSGQQGIGTEAFF
>TRBJ2-7|.|TRBV2|10
CASSEPGKYF
>TRBJ2-7|.|TRBV4-1|19
CASSQMWGLGKMSSYEQYF
>TRBJ1-1|TRBD1|TRBV9|13
CASSGTGSTEAFF
>TRBJ1-2|.|TRBV9|13
CASSVVPGDGYTF
>TRBJ2-3|TRBD2|TRBV4-2|17
CASSRRGGLGSTDTQYF
>TRBJ1-2|.|TRBV7-9|18
CASSLGGSQLGANYGYTF
>TRBJ1-5|.|TRBV30|13
CAWRDPRGQPQHF
>TRBJ1-5|.|TRBV6-1|15
CASRSLGLGGQPQHF
>TRBJ1-2|.|TRBV2|12
CATKGQIYGYTF
>TRBJ1-4|.|TRBV30|11
CAWSQGEKLFF
>TRBJ1-2|.|TRBV30|12
CAWSPGTYGYTF
>TRBJ1-5|.|TRBV5-1|18
CASSPGRPGGPSYQPQHF
>TRBJ1-1|.|TRBV30|14
CAWMRGGVNTEAFF
>TRBJ2-2|.|TRBV9|12
CASTSNTGELFF
>TRBJ2-7|.|TRBV30|14
CAWSVRIVGYEQYF
>TRBJ1-2|.|TRBV30|15
CAWSQGPGKVYGYTF
>TRBJ2-5|.|TRBV18|14
CATNREMAAGTQYF
>TRBJ2-7|TRBD2|TRBV7-3|14
CASTVPGRAGTSVF
>TRBJ1-2|.|TRBV5-6|13
CASSFIDRSGYTF
>TRBJ2-7|.|TRBV9|16
CASSVAGDFGFYEQYF
>TRBJ2-7|.|TRBV6-1|14
CASRPVDLPYEQYF
>TRBJ1-2|.|TRBV30|14
CAWRVWGADYGYTF
>TRBJ2-3|.|TRBV5-6|14
CASSLGSGSDTQYF
>TRBJ2-3|.|TRBV7-2|14
CASSSSESTDTQYF
>TRBJ2-5|.|TRBV30|15
CAWGPGQSLVETQYF
>TRBJ2-6|.|TRBV5-4|16
CASSFQFSSGANVLTF